Sequencing of this TCR beta chain was carried out in a study of cytomegalovirus exposure and HLA in healthy donors. Turning to this clone: Its specificity is unknown.

Study findings and constraints: Reports described diagnosis of cytomegalovirus status by the classifier as highly specific and sensitive. A later analysis reportedly found fewer N-insertions in an Asian-associated ancestry cluster than the roughly 670-donor mean.

Unmatched junction bases numbered 9, after V lost 8 bases and J lost 7 bases. Germline V gives CDR1 MNHNS, CDR2 SASEGT. The CDR3 has 15 amino acids. Use of 60 Vbeta and 13 Jbeta primers characterized the PCR. Using immunoSEQ multiplex PCR, the repertoire was profiled, and TCRdb retains in-frame clones only, with some absent. The sample data list 130,000 or so clones. The clonotype originates from a woman aged 55 to 70 in good health and CMV-seronegative. Sequenced material: PBMCs. The chain is built from TRBV6-1 and TRBJ1-6, with 9 bases identical to TRBD1. CDR3 protein: CASRHWDRENSPLHF. In DNA form, the CDR3 reads TGTGCCAGCCGACACTGGGACAGGGAAAATTCACCCCTCCACTTT.